This T cell receptor (beta chain) was identified in a study of T cell responses to AZD1222 COVID-19 vaccine (dated by TCRdb to 2020 to 2023). Concerning the study at large: Because spike-specific TCR depth and breadth did not differ between the two schedules, AZD1222 recipients who got a second dose at roughly 4 weeks were pooled with those who got a second dose at roughly 12 weeks. Enrollment into the trials was organized by age into subgroups of 18-55, 56-69 and 70-plus years, and those subgroups contained roughly 140, 27 and 60 TCR-sequenced participants, respectively. A total of just over 230 trial participants underwent TCR sequencing, of whom approximately 200 had received two doses of AZD1222 and 26 had received two doses of the MenACWY control vaccine.

The germline V gene specifies KGHSH as CDR1 and LQKENI as CDR2. The germline ends are 8 bases apart after V is trimmed by 2 bases and J by 7 bases. CDR3 length: 12 amino acids, cysteine to phenylalanine. Solely the CDR3 DNA is kept, with 36 bases framed from the first base. General study outcomes and caveats: Because no samples from the day 14 peak response were available, repertoires could be characterized only after the peak T cell response. Reportedly, close to half of the unique spike-specific TCRs recognized epitopes lying outside the regions that are mutated in the B.1.351 and B.1.1.7 variants. The 56-69-year group was small, and its depth increase did not reach significance, likely because of low power. Conclusions about previously exposed vaccinees are limited because only a handful of AZD1222 recipients were SARS-CoV-2 seropositive at baseline. Participants were mostly white British, with more females than males. The authors suggested clonal diversity may have been underestimated. A significant rise in spike-specific TCR breadth and depth was observed after two AZD1222 doses relative to day 0 and relative to MenACWY recipients. The whole spike protein was spanned by vaccine-associated CD4 TCRs, and dominant responses were seen in regions 160-218 and 743-854.

Turning to this clone: Its antigen remains unidentified. Base qualities are not recorded, but no much larger clone differs from it by a single base.

The time point label corresponds to: baseline before first vaccination. Vaccinee samples were obtained from the UK trials COV001 and COV002, which included a single-blind randomized controlled phase 2/3 trial of AZD1222 (ChAdOx1 nCoV-19) in healthy adults. For TCRbeta chain sequencing, PBMC samples were collected from trial participants at day 0 and at day 28 after the second dose. The CDR3 regions of human TCRbeta chains were analyzed by immunosequencing. Per the original workflow: TCRs in the repertoires were matched against a reference library of SARS-CoV-2-specific TCRs that had been generated with the MIRA antigen-specificity platform. Breadth was defined as the fraction of unique TCRs that were SARS-CoV-2-associated, and depth was defined as the fraction of total T cells that were SARS-CoV-2-associated. Using the MIRA data, each spike-specific TCR was assigned both to the spike region to which the TCR was reactive and to a CD4 or CD8 class. Log10-transformed breadth and depth values were compared by one-way ANOVA with Sidak's multiple comparisons tests. TCRdb took over this immuneACCESS table, retaining in-frame rearrangements with V and J assigned. Such tables are incomplete; in checked studies, under half of the missing clones stem from an unresolved V gene, and the remainder is unexplained. V and J calls and clone size are copied from that table; D and trimming were computed from the DNA. The table for this sample lists about 97,000 clones; approximately 90% of them were counted only once. The ten largest account for under 8.5% of the sample.

The rearrangement joined TRBV18 to TRBJ1-1; the D gene lacks a confident call. Specimen: peripheral blood, collected on day 0 of AZD1222 vaccination. This clonotype was obtained from an adult in good health. The nucleotides are TGTGCCAGCTCACCAACCGGGGATGAAGCTTTCTTT. It encodes CASSPTGDEAFF. Reference TRBV18 and TRBJ1-1 genes cover what lies past the CDR3, so the full variable domain is NAGVMQNPRHLVRRRGQEARLRCSPMKGHSHVYWYRQLPEEGLKFMVYLQKENIIDESGMPKERFSAEFPKEGPSILRIQQVVRGDSAAYFCASSPTGDEAFFGQGTRLTVV.